This TCR beta chain originates from a study of T cells in Graves' hyperthyroidism and ophthalmopathy. Study details: The authors collected peripheral blood at initial diagnosis, before any treatment.

From RNA transcripts, TCR beta CDR3 regions were amplified. HTBI primers were employed in a first-round RT-PCR of the TCR CDR3. TCRdb re-called the multiplex PCR reads with MiXCR, one entry per CDR3 protein. Here the sample spans around 520,000 distinct CDR3 sequences, approximately 14% being singletons. Between the trimmed V and J ends, which lost 4 bases and 3 bases, there was a span of 7 bases. The CDR3 is 12 residues long. CDR1 SGHDT and CDR2 YYEEEE come from the germline V gene. For the diagnoses, clinical symptoms, serum thyroxine and TRAb, thyroid ultrasound and orbital computed tomography were used. PBMCs were obtained from roughly 10 ml fresh peripheral blood. This clonotype has a count of ten or more.

The material sequenced was blood. V gene TRBV5-6 combines with J gene TRBJ1-1; D is unclear. This TCR derives from a woman aged 40 to 49 with Graves' hyperthyroidism. The CDR3 DNA sequence: TGTGCCAGCAGCGCGTACGACACTGAAGCTTTCTTT. Translation gives CASSAYDTEAFF.